The subject of this entry is one T cell receptor (beta chain). From the 120-subject validation cohort, which was separate from the roughly 610-subject first cohort, the donors were drawn. The table came from immunoSEQ multiplex PCR; TCRdb's copy has only in-frame clones and leaves some out. Of 150,000 to 200,000 clones in the sample, roughly 82% were seen once. Trimming took 6 bases from V and 3 from J; bases not matched to a gene: 1. This CDR3 is built from 13 residues. Germline CDR1 KGHSH, CDR2 LQKENI. The data originate from a study of cytomegalovirus exposure and HLA in healthy donors. The chain employs TRBV18 and TRBJ1-2, with TRBD1 matching 10 bases. The specimen was PBMCs. The receptor comes from a young woman in good health and CMV-seronegative. In nucleotides, the CDR3 is TGTGCCAGCTCGGACAGGGGGTACTATGGCTACACCTTC. Encoded protein: CASSDRGYYGYTF.